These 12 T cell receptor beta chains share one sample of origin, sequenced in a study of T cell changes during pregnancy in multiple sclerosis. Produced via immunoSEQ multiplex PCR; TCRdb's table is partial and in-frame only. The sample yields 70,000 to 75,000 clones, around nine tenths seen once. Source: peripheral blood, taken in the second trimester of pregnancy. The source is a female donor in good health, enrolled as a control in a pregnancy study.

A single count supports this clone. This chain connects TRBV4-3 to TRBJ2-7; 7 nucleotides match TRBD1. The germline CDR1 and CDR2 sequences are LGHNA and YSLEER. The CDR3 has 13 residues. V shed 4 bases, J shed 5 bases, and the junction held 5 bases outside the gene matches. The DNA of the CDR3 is TGCGCCAGCAGCCGCAAGACAGGGAACGAGCAGTACTTC. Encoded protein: CASSRKTGNEQYF.

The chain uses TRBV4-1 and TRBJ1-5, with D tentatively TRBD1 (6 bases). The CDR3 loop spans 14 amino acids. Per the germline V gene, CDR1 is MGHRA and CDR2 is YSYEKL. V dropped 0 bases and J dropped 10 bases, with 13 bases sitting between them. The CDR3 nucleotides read TGCGCCAGCAGCCAAGACCCGCTGGGACATCCCCAGCATTTT. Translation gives CASSQDPLGHPQHF.

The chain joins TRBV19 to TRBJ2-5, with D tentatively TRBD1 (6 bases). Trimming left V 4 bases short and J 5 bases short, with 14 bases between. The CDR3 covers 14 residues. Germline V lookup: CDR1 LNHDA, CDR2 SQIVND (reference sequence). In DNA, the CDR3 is TGTGCCAGTAGTAGGACAGATTACCGGGAGACCCAGTACTTC. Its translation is CASSRTDYRETQYF.

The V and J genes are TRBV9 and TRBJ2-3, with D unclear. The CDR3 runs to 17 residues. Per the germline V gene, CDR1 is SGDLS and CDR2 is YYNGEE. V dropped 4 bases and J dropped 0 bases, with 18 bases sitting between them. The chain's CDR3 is CASSLPRDKPSTDTQYF. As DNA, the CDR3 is TGTGCCAGCAGCCTCCCCCGAGATAAACCAAGCACAGATACGCAGTATTTT. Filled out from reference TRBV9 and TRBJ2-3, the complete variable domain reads DSGVTQTPKHLITATGQRVTLRCSPRSGDLSVYWYQQSLDQGLQFLIQYYNGEERAKGNILERFSAQQFPDLHSELNLSSLELGDSALYFCASSLPRDKPSTDTQYFGPGTRLTVL.

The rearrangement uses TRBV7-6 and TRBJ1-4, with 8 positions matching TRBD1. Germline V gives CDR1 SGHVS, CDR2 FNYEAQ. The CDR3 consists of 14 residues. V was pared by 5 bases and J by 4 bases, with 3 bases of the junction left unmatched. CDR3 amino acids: CASSLDRGNEKLFF. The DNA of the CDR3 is TGTGCCAGCAGCCTAGACAGGGGTAATGAAAAACTGTTTTTT.

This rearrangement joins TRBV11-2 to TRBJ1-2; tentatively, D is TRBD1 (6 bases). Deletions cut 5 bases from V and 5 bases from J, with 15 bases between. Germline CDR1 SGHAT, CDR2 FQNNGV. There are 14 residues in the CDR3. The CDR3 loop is CASSLHPGAYGYTF. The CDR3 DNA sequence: TGTGCCAGCAGCCTACACCCAGGGGCTTATGGCTACACCTTC. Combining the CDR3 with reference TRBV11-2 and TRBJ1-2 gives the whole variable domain EAGVAQSPRYKIIEKRQSVAFWCNPISGHATLYWYQQILGQGPKLLIQFQNNGVVDDSQLPKDRFSAERLKGVDSTLKIQPAKLEDSAVYLCASSLHPGAYGYTFGSGTRLTVV.

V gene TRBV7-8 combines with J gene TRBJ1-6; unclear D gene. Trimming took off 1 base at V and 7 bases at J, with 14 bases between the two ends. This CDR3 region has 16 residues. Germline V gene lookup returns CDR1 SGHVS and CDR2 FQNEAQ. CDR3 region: CASSLEEGGANSPLHF. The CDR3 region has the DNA TGTGCCAGCAGCTTAGAGGAGGGCGGAGCAAATTCACCCCTCCACTTT.

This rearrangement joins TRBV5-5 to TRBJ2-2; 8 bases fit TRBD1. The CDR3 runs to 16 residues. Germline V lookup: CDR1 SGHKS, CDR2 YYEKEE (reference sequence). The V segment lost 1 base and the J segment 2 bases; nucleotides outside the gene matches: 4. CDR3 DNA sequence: TGTGCCAGCAGCTTGACCCAGGGGGCCAACACCGGGGAGCTGTTTTTT. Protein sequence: CASSLTQGANTGELFF.

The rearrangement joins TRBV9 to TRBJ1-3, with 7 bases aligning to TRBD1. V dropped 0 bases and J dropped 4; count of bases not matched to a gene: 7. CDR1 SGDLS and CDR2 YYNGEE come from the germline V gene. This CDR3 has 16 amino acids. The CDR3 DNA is TGTGCCAGCAGCGTAGAGCACAGGGGAAAGGGAAACACCATATATTTT. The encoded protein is CASSVEHRGKGNTIYF.

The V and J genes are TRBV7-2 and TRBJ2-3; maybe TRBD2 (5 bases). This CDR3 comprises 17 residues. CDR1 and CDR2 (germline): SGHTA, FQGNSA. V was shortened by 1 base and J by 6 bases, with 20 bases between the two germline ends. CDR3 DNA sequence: TGTGCCAGCAGCTTAGGGAGGAGCCTGCCGAGGGCGGATACGCAGTATTTT. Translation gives CASSLGRSLPRADTQYF.

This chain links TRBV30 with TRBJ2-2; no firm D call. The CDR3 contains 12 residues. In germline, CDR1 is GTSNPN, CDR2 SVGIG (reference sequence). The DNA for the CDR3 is TGTACGGTCCGGGCGAACACCGGGGAGCTGTTTTTT. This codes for CTVRANTGELFF.

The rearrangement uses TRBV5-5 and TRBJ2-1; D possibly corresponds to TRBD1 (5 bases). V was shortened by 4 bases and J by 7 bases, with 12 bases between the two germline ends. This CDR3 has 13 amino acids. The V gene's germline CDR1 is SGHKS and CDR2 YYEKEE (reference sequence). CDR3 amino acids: CASSSQGWNEQFF. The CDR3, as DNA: TGTGCCAGCAGCAGTCAGGGATGGAATGAGCAGTTCTTC.